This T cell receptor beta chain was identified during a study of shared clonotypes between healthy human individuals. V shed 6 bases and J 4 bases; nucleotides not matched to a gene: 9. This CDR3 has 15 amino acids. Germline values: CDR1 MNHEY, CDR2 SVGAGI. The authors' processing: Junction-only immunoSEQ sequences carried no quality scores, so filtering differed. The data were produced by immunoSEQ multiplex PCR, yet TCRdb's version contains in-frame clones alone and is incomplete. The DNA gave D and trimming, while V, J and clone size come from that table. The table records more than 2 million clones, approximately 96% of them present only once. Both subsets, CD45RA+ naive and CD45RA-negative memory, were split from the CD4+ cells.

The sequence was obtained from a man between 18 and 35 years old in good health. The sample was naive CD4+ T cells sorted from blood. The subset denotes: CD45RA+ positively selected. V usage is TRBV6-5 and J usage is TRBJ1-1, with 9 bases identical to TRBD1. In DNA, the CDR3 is TGTGCCAGCAGGAGAGGGACAGGGCTCCCCACTGAAGCTTTCTTT. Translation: CASRRGTGLPTEAFF.